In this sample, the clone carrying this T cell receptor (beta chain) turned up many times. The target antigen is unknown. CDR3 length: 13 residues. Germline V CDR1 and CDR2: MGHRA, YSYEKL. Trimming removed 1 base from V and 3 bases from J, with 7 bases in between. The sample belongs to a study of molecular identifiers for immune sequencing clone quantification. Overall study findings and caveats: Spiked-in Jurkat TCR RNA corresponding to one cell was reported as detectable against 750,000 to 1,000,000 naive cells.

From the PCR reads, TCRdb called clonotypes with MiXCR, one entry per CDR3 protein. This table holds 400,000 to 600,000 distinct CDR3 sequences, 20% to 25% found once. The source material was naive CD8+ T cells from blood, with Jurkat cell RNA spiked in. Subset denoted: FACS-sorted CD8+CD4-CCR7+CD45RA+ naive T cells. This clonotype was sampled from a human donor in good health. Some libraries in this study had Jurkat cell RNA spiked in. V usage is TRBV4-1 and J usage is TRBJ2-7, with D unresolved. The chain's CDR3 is CASSQAVGYEQYF. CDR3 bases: TGCGCCAGCAGCCAAGCCGTCGGCTACGAGCAGTACTTC.